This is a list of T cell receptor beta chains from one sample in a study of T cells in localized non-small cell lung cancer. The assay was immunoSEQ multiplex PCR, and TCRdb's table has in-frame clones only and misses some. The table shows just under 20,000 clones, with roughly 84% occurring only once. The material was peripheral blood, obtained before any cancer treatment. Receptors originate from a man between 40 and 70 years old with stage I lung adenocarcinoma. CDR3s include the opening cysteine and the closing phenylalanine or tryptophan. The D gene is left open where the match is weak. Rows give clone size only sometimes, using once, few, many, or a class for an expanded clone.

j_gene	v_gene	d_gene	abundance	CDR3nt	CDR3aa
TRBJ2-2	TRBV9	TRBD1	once	TGTGCCAGCAGCGCCCCGGGACAGGGGAATGTCGGGGAGCTGTTTTTT	CASSAPGQGNVGELFF
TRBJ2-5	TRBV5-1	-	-	TGCGCCAGCAGCCCCGACTACCAAGAGACCCAGTACTTC	CASSPDYQETQYF
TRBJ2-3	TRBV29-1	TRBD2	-	TGCAGCGTTGAAGGAGTAGCGGGAGGCGTGGCAGATACGCAGTATTTT	CSVEGVAGGVADTQYF
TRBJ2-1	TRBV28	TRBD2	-	TGTGCCAGCAGCGCTGGGCGGAACAGAAAGAGCGGGGAAATCTACAATGAGCAGTTCTTC	CASSAGRNRKSGEIYNEQFF
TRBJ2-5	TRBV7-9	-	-	TGTGCCAGCAGCCGCCAAGAGACCCAGTACTTC	CASSRQETQYF
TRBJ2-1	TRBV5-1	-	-	TGCGCCAGCAGTCGGGAACAGAGGAATGAGCAGTTCTTC	CASSREQRNEQFF
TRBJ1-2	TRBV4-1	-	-	TGCGCCAGCAGCCAAGGGTCTGGGGGCGTGTGGTATGGCTACACCTTC	CASSQGSGGVWYGYTF
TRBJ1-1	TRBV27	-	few	TGTGCCAGCAGTTTATCGATAATGGGGAGGGACACTGAAGCTTTCTTT	CASSLSIMGRDTEAFF
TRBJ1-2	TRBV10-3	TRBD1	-	TGTGCCATCAGTCACAACCAGGGGGGGCCTTCGGGCTACACCTTC	CAISHNQGGPSGYTF
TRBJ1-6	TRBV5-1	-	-	TGCGCCAGCAGCTTGGAGGGGCGCTATAATTCACCCCTCCACTTT	CASSLEGRYNSPLHF
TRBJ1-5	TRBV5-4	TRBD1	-	TGTGCCAGCAGCAGGGGACAGACACAGCCCCAGCATTTT	CASSRGQTQPQHF
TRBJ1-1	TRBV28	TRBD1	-	TGTGCCAGCAGTTCTTTCCAGATTCGACAGGGGGGAGGGAACACTGAAGCTTTCTTT	CASSSFQIRQGGGNTEAFF
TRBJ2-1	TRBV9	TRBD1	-	TGTGCCAGCAGCCCTTCAGGGGGCCTCGGGGAGCAGTTCTTC	CASSPSGGLGEQFF
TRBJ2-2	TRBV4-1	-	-	TGCGCCAGCACCCAACACCCTAGCGCCGACACCGGGGAGCTGTTTTTT	CASTQHPSADTGELFF
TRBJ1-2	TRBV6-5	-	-	TGTGCCAGCATTCCCTCGACAGGTTCCGGCTACACCTTC	CASIPSTGSGYTF
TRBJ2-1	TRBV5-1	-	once	TGCGCCAGCAGCTTGGCCGGGGGCAATGAGCAGTTCTTC	CASSLAGGNEQFF
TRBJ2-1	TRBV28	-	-	TGTGCCAGCAGTTTACTGCCATGGGCGGGGACTCTCAATGAGCAGTTCTTC	CASSLLPWAGTLNEQFF
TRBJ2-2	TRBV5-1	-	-	TGCGCCAGCTTCATGGGGACTCGAGGCACCGGGGAGCTGTTTTTT	CASFMGTRGTGELFF
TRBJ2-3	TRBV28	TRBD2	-	TGTGCCAGCAGTCCCTTAGCGGGGGCAGATACGCAGTATTTT	CASSPLAGADTQYF
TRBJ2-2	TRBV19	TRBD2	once	TGCGCCAGTAGCGGGAGTAAGGTCGGGGAGCTGTTTTTT	CASSGSKVGELFF
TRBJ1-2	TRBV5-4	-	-	TGTGCCAGCAGCGCCCTCTTAGGGGGGGACGGCTATGGCTACACCTTC	CASSALLGGDGYGYTF
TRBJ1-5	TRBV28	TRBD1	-	TGTGCCAGCAGTCCCGGGACAGTTAGCAATCAGCCCCAGCATTTT	CASSPGTVSNQPQHF
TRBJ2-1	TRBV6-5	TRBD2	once	TGTGCCAGCAGCCCCGGGACTAGCGGGAAGAATGAGCAGTTCTTC	CASSPGTSGKNEQFF
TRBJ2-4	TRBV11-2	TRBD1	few	TGTGCCAGCAGCTTAGGCAGGGGGCAGGGAAACATTCAGTACTTC	CASSLGRGQGNIQYF